This T cell receptor beta chain was sequenced during a study of Ad26.COV2.S vaccination and SARS-CoV-2 variants (dated by TCRdb to the early 2020s). Regarding the complete study: Sequencing of the TCRbeta repertoire served to evaluate the specificity and breadth of SARS-CoV-2-reactive T cell receptors following Ad26.COV2.S vaccination. A total of around 32 samples were included in the TCR-sequenced set, comprising around 19 Ad26.COV2.S vaccine recipients, 5 placebo recipients and 8 SARS-CoV-2 convalescent individuals.

The time point label, as the study defines it: individuals recovered from natural SARS-CoV-2 infection. This clone was recorded once. Its antigen is not yet known. No qualities accompany the bases; no much larger clone lies one base away. The CDR3 sequence holds 12 residues, the cysteine and phenylalanine included. Just CDR3 DNA is preserved here, 36 bases in frame from base 1. The CDR1 and CDR2 encoded by the germline V gene (reference sequence) are SGHNT and YYREEE. Between the V and J ends, shortened by 1 base and 4 bases respectively, the junction contains 4 bases. The immunoSEQ Assay was used to sequence TCRbeta CDR3 regions. After extraction, genomic DNA underwent amplification by bias-controlled multiplex PCR, followed by high-throughput sequencing. As for the original processing: To quantify the absolute abundance of every unique TCRbeta CDR3 region, sequences were collapsed and filtered. T cell fraction was estimated by normalizing TCRbeta template counts to usable DNA, with usable DNA measured through amplification of reference genes found in all nucleated cells. Repertoire TCRs were annotated as SARS-CoV-2-specific by exact matching of V gene, CDR3 amino acid sequence and J gene to a known reactive TCR set. The reference SARS-CoV-2 TCR set was obtained from MIRA and was filtered for enrichment in COVID-19-positive ImmuneCODE repertoires, whereby public or cross-reactive TCRs were removed. Using the MIRA antigens, annotated TCRs were further analysed by specific ORF or by position within an ORF. Depth was the summed frequency of annotated unique rearrangements, while breadth was defined as annotated unique rearrangements over total unique productive rearrangements. Two-sided Wilcoxon rank-sum tests were applied when comparing TCR breadth between groups. TCRdb re-hosts the immuneACCESS table, in-frame sequences only. Its copies lack some clones; in the studies checked, an unresolved V gene accounts for under half of them, and the cause for the rest is not known. V and J calls and clone size come straight from that table; D and trimming were deduced from the DNA. The sample table contains about 350,000 clones; only one count was recorded for around 90% of them. About 3.9% of the sample belongs to the ten largest clones.

The study at large found these results: According to the authors, total T cell responses may have been underestimated by the TCR breadth and depth analyses. Non-spike TCR breadth was comparable between vaccine and placebo recipients, consistent with the vaccine containing only spike. After vaccination, substantial breadth of spike-specific CD8+ and CD4+ T cell responses was reported. Spike-specific TCR breadth was higher in Ad26.COV2.S recipients than in placebo recipients (P = 0.0014).

This chain joins TRBV5-4 to TRBJ2-3; the D segment cannot be called with confidence. The sequenced sample was peripheral blood, obtained after recovery from COVID-19. This clonotype originated in a human donor who had recovered from COVID-19. The CDR3 reads as follows: CASSLSADTQYF. The DNA is as follows: TGTGCCAGCAGCTTGTCTGCAGATACGCAGTATTTT. Full variable domain (CDR3 extended with the reference TRBV5-4 and TRBJ2-3 proteins): ETGVTQSPTHLIKTRGQQVTLRCSSQSGHNTVSWYQQALGQGPQFIFQYYREEENGRGNFPPRFSGLQFPNYSSELNVNALELDDSALYLCASSLSADTQYFGPGTRLTVL.